The 26 T cell receptor beta chains below all came from one sample that was sequenced in a study of T cells in Graves' hyperthyroidism and ophthalmopathy (dated by TCRdb to the late 2010s). Libraries were constructed by multiplex PCR. Sequencing was performed on an Illumina HiSeq 2000. TCR beta CDR3 regions were amplified from RNA transcripts. A first-round RT-PCR of the TCR CDR3 used the HTBI primer set with the Qiagen OneStep RT-PCR kit. TCRdb passed the public sequencing reads through fastp at Q25 and MiXCR, retaining productive beta sequences. Duplicate CDR3 protein sequences are folded into a single record with the most common DNA and genes. The sample table shows about 560,000 distinct CDR3 sequences, and over 15% are seen once. Under 20% of the sample belongs to the ten largest clones. The specimen sequenced was blood. Source of these receptors: a woman aged 18-30 years with Graves' hyperthyroidism.

This clonotype was counted many times. This chain connects TRBV7-3 to TRBJ2-1, with 11 bases matching TRBD2. Looked up from germline, CDR1 is SGHTA and CDR2 is FQGTGA. With 2 bases clipped from V and 4 bases from J, the junction kept 7 bases outside the gene matches. CDR3 length: 17 residues. The CDR3 nucleotides are TGTGCCAGCAGCTTACCGGTGATAGCGGGGGGGTACAATGAGCAGTTCTTC. It specifies CASSLPVIAGGYNEQFF.

At least ten counts were recorded for this clonotype. The chain couples TRBV20-1 to TRBJ2-1, with 13 bases identical to TRBD2. This CDR3 region has 15 residues. The germline V gene encodes CDR1 DFQATT and CDR2 SNEGSKA (reference sequence). Losses at the gene ends were 1 base for V and 6 bases for J; bases not matched to a gene: 3. Written as DNA, the CDR3 is TGCAGTGCTAGAGCGACTAGCGGGGGGCCCAATGAGCAGTTCTTC. This sequence encodes CSARATSGGPNEQFF.

This clonotype was seen ten or more times. The chain links TRBV7-2 to TRBJ1-6; D ambiguous. With 0 bases removed from V and 2 bases from J, the gap between germline ends came to 2 bases. From germline, CDR1 is SGHTA and CDR2 FQGNSA. The CDR3 is 14 amino acids. Written as DNA, the CDR3 is TGTGCCAGCAGCTTAGCCGCCTATAATTCACCCCTCCACTTT. This translates into CASSLAAYNSPLHF. Full variable domain (rest looked up from reference TRBV7-2 and TRBJ1-6): GAGVSQSPSNKVTEKGKDVELRCDPISGHTALYWYRQSLGQGLEFLIYFQGNSAPDKSGLPSDRFSAERTGGSVSTLTIQRTQQEDSAVYLCASSLAAYNSPLHFGNGTRLTVT.

This clonotype was counted a few times. The CDR3 spells CASSLRKNEQFF. The CDR3 DNA reads TGCGCCAGCAGCTTAAGAAAGAATGAGCAGTTCTTC. The chain employs TRBV5-1 and TRBJ2-1; no clear D. CDR1 and CDR2 from the germline V gene are SGHRS and YFSETQ. The CDR3 spans 12 residues. Trimming removed 2 bases from V and 7 bases from J, with 7 bases in between.

This clonotype was detected many times. The chain employs TRBV20-1 and TRBJ2-5; D uncertain. V lost 4 bases, J lost 1 base, and 13 bases lay in between. Germline assignment: CDR1 DFQATT and CDR2 SNEGSKA (reference sequence). This CDR3 has 14 amino acids. DNA of the CDR3: TGCAGTGCTAATAGTGGGATAGTCCAAGAGACCCAGTACTTC. It translates to CSANSGIVQETQYF.

This clonotype was seen at least ten times. V usage is TRBV3-1 and J usage is TRBJ1-2; D gene uncertain. The germline V and J ends were trimmed by 1 base and 0 bases, with 12 bases remaining between them. The CDR3 is made up of 16 amino acids. Germline V gene sequence: CDR1 LGHDT, CDR2 YNNKEL (reference sequence). CDR3 sequence: CASSQVGTEANYGYTF. As DNA, the CDR3 is TGTGCCAGCAGCCAAGTGGGAACCGAAGCTAACTATGGCTACACCTTC.

This clonotype was seen ten or more times. This sequence joins TRBV7-2 and TRBJ2-5, with 8 bases aligning to TRBD2. This CDR3 is built from 13 residues. CDR1 is SGHTA and CDR2 is FQGNSA in the germline V gene. V was clipped by 5 bases and J by 2 bases; unmatched bases: 1. For the CDR3, the DNA is TGTGCCAGCAGCCGGGGGGGACAAGAGACCCAGTACTTC. Translated, it gives CASSRGGQETQYF.

This clonotype showed up just once. The DNA for the CDR3 is TGCAGTGCTAAGGCCGGGACAGGGGCAAATCAGCCCCAGCATTTT. It encodes CSAKAGTGANQPQHF. The V gene is TRBV20-1, the J gene TRBJ1-5; 10 nucleotides agree with TRBD1. Looked up from germline, CDR1 is DFQATT and CDR2 is SNEGSKA (reference sequence). V gave up 4 bases and J gave up 4 bases; unmatched junction bases: 7. The CDR3 is made up of 15 amino acids.

This chain links TRBV29-1 with TRBJ2-4, with D possibly matching TRBD1 (6 bases). This CDR3 comprises 12 residues. Germline V lookup: CDR1 SQVTM, CDR2 ANQGSEA. V was cut by 1 base and J by 9 bases, with 10 bases left in between. The CDR3 sequence is CSVEVGAGIQYF. The CDR3 nucleotides are TGCAGCGTTGAAGTGGGGGCGGGCATTCAGTACTTC.

This clonotype was observed at least ten times. The chain is built from TRBV20-1 and TRBJ2-5; 12 bases fit TRBD2. After removal of 3 bases from V and 1 base from J, the junction contained 3 bases not matched to a gene. The CDR3 consists of 15 residues. Germline lookup yields CDR1 DFQATT and CDR2 SNEGSKA (reference sequence). CDR3 sequence: CSARRLAGVQETQYF. As DNA, the CDR3 is TGCAGTGCTAGGAGACTAGCGGGGGTCCAAGAGACCCAGTACTTC.

Many counts were recorded for this clonotype. The V gene is TRBV29-1, the J gene TRBJ1-2; D is undetermined. Trimming removed 0 bases at V and 2 bases at J, with 4 bases between. CDR1 SQVTM and CDR2 ANQGSEA come from the germline V gene. This CDR3 spans 12 amino acids. DNA of the CDR3: TGCAGCGTTGAAGACAGAAACTATGGCTACACCTTC. This codes for CSVEDRNYGYTF.

This clonotype turned up a few times. J is TRBJ2-1 and V is TRBV27; 7 nucleotides match TRBD1. V lost 5 bases and J lost 3; bases outside the gene matches: 16. Germline values: CDR1 MNHEY, CDR2 SMNVEV (reference sequence). The CDR3 is 18 amino acids. DNA for the CDR3: TGTGCCAGCAGTACTATCTACAGGGACAGTTCCAACTACAATGAGCAGTTCTTC. It codes for CASSTIYRDSSNYNEQFF.

This chain connects TRBV27 to TRBJ1-2; unclear D gene. V was trimmed by 5 bases and J by 2 bases, leaving 12 bases between them. Germline values: CDR1 MNHEY, CDR2 SMNVEV (reference sequence). This CDR3 contains 14 residues. The CDR3 sequence is CASSQKGANYGYTF. The CDR3 DNA reads as TGTGCCAGCAGTCAAAAAGGTGCGAACTATGGCTACACCTTC.

V usage is TRBV19 and J usage is TRBJ2-5; D is perhaps TRBD2 (6 bases). With 0 bases removed from V and 4 bases from J, the gap between germline ends came to 15 bases. This CDR3 contains 16 residues. The V gene's germline CDR1 is LNHDA and CDR2 SQIVND (reference sequence). The CDR3 nucleotides are TGTGCCAGTAGTATAGAGGGGGAGGAGAAGGGAGAGACCCAGTACTTC. This sequence encodes CASSIEGEEKGETQYF.

This clonotype came up many times. The J gene is TRBJ2-7, the V gene TRBV29-1, with D maybe TRBD1 (5 bases). V was trimmed by 7 bases and J by 0 bases, leaving 10 bases between them. This CDR3 region has 12 residues. Germline V gives CDR1 SQVTM, CDR2 ANQGSEA. The CDR3 DNA follows: TGCAGCGCCGGACAAGTCTCCTACGAGCAGTACTTC. It yields the protein CSAGQVSYEQYF.

This sequence joins TRBV7-2 and TRBJ2-5, with D possibly called TRBD1 or TRBD2 (6 bases each). Trimming took off 1 base at V and 9 bases at J, with 12 bases between the two ends. Germline assignment: CDR1 SGHTA and CDR2 FQGNSA. The CDR3 runs 13 residues. The CDR3 here is CASSLVTGAPQYF. The CDR3 DNA reads TGTGCCAGCAGCTTAGTGACGGGGGCCCCCCAGTACTTC.

This chain joins TRBV6-1 and TRBJ1-6; possibly TRBD1 for D (5 bases). CDR3 length: 15 amino acids. V was pared by 6 bases and J by 9 bases, with 18 bases between. Germline V gives CDR1 MNHNS, CDR2 SASEGT. The CDR3 region has the DNA TGTGCCAGCAGAGCCTCGGGGGATCGGGGTTCACCCCTCCACTTT. It yields the protein CASRASGDRGSPLHF.

This clonotype was recorded a few times. V gene TRBV29-1 combines with J gene TRBJ2-2, with D possibly matching TRBD1 (6 bases). The germline V gene has CDR1 SQVTM and CDR2 ANQGSEA. The V end lost 6 bases, the J end lost 3 bases, and 17 bases lay between the germline ends. CDR3 length: 15 residues. This CDR3 is CSVSRRGMDTGELFF. CDR3 bases: TGCAGCGTGTCCCGTAGGGGGATGGACACCGGGGAGCTGTTTTTT.

The sample holds many counts of this clonotype. This chain joins TRBV11-2 and TRBJ1-3, with a weak D call TRBD1 (6 bases). CDR3 size: 18 residues. From germline, CDR1 is SGHAT and CDR2 FQNNGV. V shed 5 bases and J shed 1 base, with 21 bases lying between them. The DNA for the CDR3 is TGTGCCAGCAGCGAGATACGCGGGACAAGGTTATCTGGAAACACCATATATTTT. As protein: CASSEIRGTRLSGNTIYF.

The chain is built from TRBV10-3 and TRBJ1-1; tentative D call: TRBD1 (6 bases). The CDR3 spans 14 residues. CDR1 ENHRY and CDR2 SYGVKD come from the germline V gene. With 3 bases removed from V and 4 bases from J, the gap between germline ends came to 12 bases. The CDR3 nucleotides are TGTGCCATCAGTGATCGACGGGGGGCCACTGAAGCTTTCTTT. Translated: CAISDRRGATEAFF.

This sequence joins TRBV4-3 and TRBJ2-2; 7 bases are shared with TRBD1. J lost 5 bases, V lost 3 bases, and 6 bases had no gene match. CDR1 is LGHNA, CDR2 YSLEER, per germline. CDR3 length: 15 residues. CDR3 residues: CASSQGTTGTGELFF. As DNA, the CDR3 is TGCGCCAGCAGCCAGGGGACGACAGGGACCGGGGAGCTGTTTTTT.

This clonotype was counted ten times or more. The gene calls are TRBV7-8 and TRBJ2-5; tentative D call: TRBD2 (6 bases). CDR1 is SGHVS and CDR2 is FQNEAQ in the germline V gene. With 3 bases removed from V and 5 bases from J, the gap between germline ends came to 10 bases. The CDR3 has 13 amino acids. DNA for the CDR3: TGTGCCAGCAGCTTGGGAGGTGGGGAGACCCAGTACTTC. Protein sequence: CASSLGGGETQYF.

The chain recombines TRBV2 with TRBJ2-7, with D possibly matching TRBD1 (6 bases). CDR3 length: 14 amino acids. Trimming took 4 bases from V and 2 from J, leaving 12 bases between them. CDR1 is SNHLY and CDR2 is FYNNEI in the germline V gene. The DNA for the CDR3 is TGTGCCAGCAGTGGGGGCTGGGGGCCCTACGAGCAGTACTTC. It is translated as CASSGGWGPYEQYF.

The CDR3 bases are TGCAGCGGTAGAGAGTGGGACAGAGAACAAGAGACCCAGTACTTC. This encodes CSGREWDREQETQYF. This chain connects TRBV29-1 to TRBJ2-5, with TRBD1 matching 7 bases. J lost 2 bases, V lost 7 bases, and 13 bases had no gene match. The CDR3 has 15 residues. Germline V gene data show CDR1 as SQVTM and CDR2 as ANQGSEA.

In its sample, this clonotype was seen many times. The gene calls are TRBV29-1 and TRBJ2-7; D not resolved. V dropped 3 bases and J dropped 1 base, with 7 bases sitting between them. There are 12 residues in the CDR3. Per germline, CDR1 SQVTM and CDR2 ANQGSEA. The CDR3 sequence is CSVEKTSYEQYF. DNA of the CDR3: TGCAGCGTTGAGAAGACTTCCTACGAGCAGTACTTC.

This clonotype was recorded a few times. CDR3 residues: CASSLAGSYSGANVLTF. The CDR3 nucleotides read TGTGCCAGCAGTTTGGCAGGTAGTTACTCTGGGGCCAACGTCCTGACTTTC. V gene TRBV28 combines with J gene TRBJ2-6, with unresolved D. This CDR3 has 17 residues. V dropped 3 bases and J dropped 0 bases, with 12 bases sitting between them. Germline V lookup: CDR1 MDHEN, CDR2 SYDVKM.